The T cell receptor (beta chain) under discussion was sequenced for a study of T cells after posttransplantation cyclophosphamide. Treatment was busulfan-fludarabine conditioning, a marrow graft, and cyclophosphamide on days +3 and +4. In regard to this clone: Its antigen is currently unknown.

Produced via immunoSEQ multiplex PCR; TCRdb's table is partial and in-frame only. The repertoire includes around 12,000 clones, over 2% of them detected once, and 15% to 18% sits in the top ten. Per germline, CDR1 GTSNPN and CDR2 SVGIG (reference sequence). J gave up 7 bases and V 2 bases, and 6 bases lay outside the gene matches. CDR3 length equals 14 residues. General observations from the study: Donor-recipient repertoire similarity was low at 1-2 months, rising over year one. TRB clonality was highly associated with recipient CMV seropositivity and reactivation. Skin or GI-infiltrating T cells shared few TRB sequences with blood.

The chain links TRBV30 to TRBJ1-4, with 8 bases that match TRBD1. This sequence was found in a male patient younger than 45 who received an allogeneic stem cell transplant from a related donor, was CMV-positive, and had no GVHD. A subset of T cells may come from the graft donor. The material sequenced was PBMCs, taken after allogeneic stem cell transplant with posttransplant cyclophosphamide. CDR3: CAWSTQGAGEKLFF. DNA for the CDR3: TGTGCCTGGAGTACCCAGGGGGCAGGTGAAAAACTGTTTTTT.